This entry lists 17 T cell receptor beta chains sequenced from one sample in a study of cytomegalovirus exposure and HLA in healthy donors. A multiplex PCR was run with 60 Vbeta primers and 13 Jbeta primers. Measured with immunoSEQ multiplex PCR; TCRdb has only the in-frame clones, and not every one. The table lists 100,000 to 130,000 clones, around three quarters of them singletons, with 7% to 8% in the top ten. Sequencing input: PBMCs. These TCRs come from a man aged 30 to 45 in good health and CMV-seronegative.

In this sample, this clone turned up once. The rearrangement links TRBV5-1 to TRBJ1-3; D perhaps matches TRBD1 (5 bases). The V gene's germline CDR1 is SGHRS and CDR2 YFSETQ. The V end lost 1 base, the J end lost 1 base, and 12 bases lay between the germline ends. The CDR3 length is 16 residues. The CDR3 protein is CASSLYGGISGNTIYF. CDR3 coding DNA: TGCGCCAGCAGCTTGTATGGGGGGATATCTGGAAACACCATATATTTT.

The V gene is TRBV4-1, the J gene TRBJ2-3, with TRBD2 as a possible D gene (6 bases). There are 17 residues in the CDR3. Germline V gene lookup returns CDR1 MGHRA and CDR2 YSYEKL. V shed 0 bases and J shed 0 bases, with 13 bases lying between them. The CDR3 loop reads CASSQDPPGASTDTQYF. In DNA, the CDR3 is TGCGCCAGCAGCCAAGATCCTCCGGGAGCCAGCACAGATACGCAGTATTTT.

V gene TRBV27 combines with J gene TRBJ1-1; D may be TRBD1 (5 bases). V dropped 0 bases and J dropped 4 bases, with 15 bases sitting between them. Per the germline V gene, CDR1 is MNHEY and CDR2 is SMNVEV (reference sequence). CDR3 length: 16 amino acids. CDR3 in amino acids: CASSLSQGGISTEAFF. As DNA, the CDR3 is TGTGCCAGCAGTTTATCGCAGGGTGGTATTAGCACTGAAGCTTTCTTT.

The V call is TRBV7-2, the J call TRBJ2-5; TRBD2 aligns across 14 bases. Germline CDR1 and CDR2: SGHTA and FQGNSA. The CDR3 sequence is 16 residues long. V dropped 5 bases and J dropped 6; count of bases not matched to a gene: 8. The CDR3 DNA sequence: TGTGCCAGCAGCGGGGAGGGGACTAGCGGGAGTCAGACCCAGTACTTC. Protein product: CASSGEGTSGSQTQYF.

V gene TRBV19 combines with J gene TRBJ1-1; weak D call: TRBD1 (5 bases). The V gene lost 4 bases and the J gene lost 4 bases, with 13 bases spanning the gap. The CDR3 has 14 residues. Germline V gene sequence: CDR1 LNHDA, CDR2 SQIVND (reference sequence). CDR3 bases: TGTGCCAGTAGTAGGGGGGGGTCGGGCACTGAAGCTTTCTTT. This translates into CASSRGGSGTEAFF.

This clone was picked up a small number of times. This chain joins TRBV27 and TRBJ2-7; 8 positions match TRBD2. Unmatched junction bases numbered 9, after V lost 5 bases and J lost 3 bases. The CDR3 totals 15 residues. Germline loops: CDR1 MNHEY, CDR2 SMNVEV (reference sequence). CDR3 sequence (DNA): TGTGCCAGCAGTAGAGACGGACTAGCTGGCTACGAGCAGTACTTC. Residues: CASSRDGLAGYEQYF.

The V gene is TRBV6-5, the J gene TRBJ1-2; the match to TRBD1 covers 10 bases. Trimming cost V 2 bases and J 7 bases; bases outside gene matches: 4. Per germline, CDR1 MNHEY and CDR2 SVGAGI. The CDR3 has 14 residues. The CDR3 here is CASSYRTGGGGYTF. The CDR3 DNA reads TGTGCCAGCAGTTACCGGACAGGGGGGGGTGGCTACACCTTC.

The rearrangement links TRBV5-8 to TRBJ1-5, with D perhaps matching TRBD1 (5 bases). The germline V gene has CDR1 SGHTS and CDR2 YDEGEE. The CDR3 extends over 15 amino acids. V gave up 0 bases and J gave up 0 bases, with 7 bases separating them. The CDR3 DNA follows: TGTGCCAGCAGCTTGGTGGGGGGTAGCAATCAGCCCCAGCATTTT. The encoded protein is CASSLVGGSNQPQHF.

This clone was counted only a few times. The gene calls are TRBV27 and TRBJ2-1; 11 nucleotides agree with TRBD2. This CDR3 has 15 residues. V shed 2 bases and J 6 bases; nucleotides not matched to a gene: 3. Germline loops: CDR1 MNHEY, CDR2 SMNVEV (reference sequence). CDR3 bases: TGTGCCAGCAGTTTAGGGACTAGCGGCGCCAATGAGCAGTTCTTC. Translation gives CASSLGTSGANEQFF.

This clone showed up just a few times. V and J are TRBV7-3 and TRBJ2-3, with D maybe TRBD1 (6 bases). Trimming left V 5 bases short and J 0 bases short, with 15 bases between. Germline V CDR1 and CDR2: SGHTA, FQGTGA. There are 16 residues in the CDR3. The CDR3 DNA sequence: TGTGCCAGCAGCCCCTGGGGGCTGACTAGCACAGATACGCAGTATTTT. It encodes CASSPWGLTSTDTQYF.

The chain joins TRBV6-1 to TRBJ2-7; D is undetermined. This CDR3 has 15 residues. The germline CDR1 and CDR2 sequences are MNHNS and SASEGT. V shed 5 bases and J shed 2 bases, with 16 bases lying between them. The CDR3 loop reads CASSTPRKTTYEQYF. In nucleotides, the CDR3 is TGTGCCAGCAGTACCCCCAGAAAAACGACCTACGAGCAGTACTTC.

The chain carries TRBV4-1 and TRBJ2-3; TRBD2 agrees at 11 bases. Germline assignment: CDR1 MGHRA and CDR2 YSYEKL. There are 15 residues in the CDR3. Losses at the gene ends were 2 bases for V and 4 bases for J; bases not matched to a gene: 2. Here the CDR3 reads CASSQLAGGSDTQYF. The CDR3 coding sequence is TGCGCCAGCAGCCAACTAGCGGGGGGATCAGATACGCAGTATTTT.

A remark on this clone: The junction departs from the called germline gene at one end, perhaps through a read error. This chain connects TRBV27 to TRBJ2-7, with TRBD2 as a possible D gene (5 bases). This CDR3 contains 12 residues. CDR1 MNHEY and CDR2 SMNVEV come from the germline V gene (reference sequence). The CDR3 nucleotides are TGCCTTGGCCGGGGTGGGACCTACGAGCAGTACTTC. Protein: CLGRGGTYEQYF.

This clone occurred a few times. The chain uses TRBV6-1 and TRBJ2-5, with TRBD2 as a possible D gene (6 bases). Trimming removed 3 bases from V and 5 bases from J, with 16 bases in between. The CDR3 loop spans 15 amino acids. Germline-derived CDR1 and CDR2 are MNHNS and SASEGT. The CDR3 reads CASSDGGAGAETQYF. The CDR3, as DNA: TGTGCCAGCAGTGATGGCGGGGCTGGCGCGGAGACCCAGTACTTC.

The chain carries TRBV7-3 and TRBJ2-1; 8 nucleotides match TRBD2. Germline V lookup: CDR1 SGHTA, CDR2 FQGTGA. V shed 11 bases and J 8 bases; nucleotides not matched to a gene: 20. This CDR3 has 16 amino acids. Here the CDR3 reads CAFIDGRADSYDEQFF. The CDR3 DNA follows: TGTGCCTTTATTGACGGGAGGGCCGACAGTTACGATGAGCAGTTCTTC. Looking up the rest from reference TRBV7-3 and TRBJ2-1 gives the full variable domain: GAGVSQTPSNKVTEKGKYVELRCDPISGHTALYWYRQSLGQGPEFLIYFQGTGAADDSGLPNDRFFAVRPEGSVSTLKIQRTERGDSAVYLCAFIDGRADSYDEQFFGPGTRLTVL.

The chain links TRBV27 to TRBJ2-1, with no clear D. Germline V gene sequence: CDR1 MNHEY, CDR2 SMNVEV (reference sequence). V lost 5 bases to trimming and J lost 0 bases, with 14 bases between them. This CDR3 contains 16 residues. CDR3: CASSKLLGDSYNEQFF. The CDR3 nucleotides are TGTGCCAGCAGTAAGCTGCTAGGAGACTCCTACAATGAGCAGTTCTTC.

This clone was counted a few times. In DNA, the CDR3 is TGTGCCAGCAGCGTTACGGGACTTCTAAGCTCCTACAATGAGCAGTTCTTC. It encodes CASSVTGLLSSYNEQFF. The chain employs TRBV14 and TRBJ2-1; possibly TRBD2 for D (6 bases). The ends were cut back, 5 bases at V and 0 bases at J, with 17 bases in the middle. The germline gives CDR1 SGHDN, CDR2 FVKESK. The CDR3 length is 17 residues.